This TCR beta chain was observed in a study of Tregs in tolerant kidney transplant recipients. Study-wide findings and caveats: This study did not directly address biological reproducibility.

V dropped 5 bases and J dropped 2; count of bases not matched to a gene: 4. The CDR3 sequence is 15 residues long. The germline V gene encodes CDR1 SGHTA and CDR2 FQGTGA. By proportion, this clone is large. Its antigen is undetermined. Recipients received nonmyeloablative bone marrow transplants from related graft donors, with transient mixed chimerism. Clones were sequenced by immunoSEQ multiplex PCR, and TCRdb holds only the in-frame ones, with some missing. The sample lists about 50,000 clones, about nine tenths occurring once. Material: CD8+ T cells from blood (PBMCs), obtained 12 months after the transplant. The receptor was derived from a human patient who received a combined kidney and bone marrow transplant. Among the T cells, some may be from the graft donor. This chain links TRBV7-3 with TRBJ2-3, with TRBD2 identical over 10 bases. This CDR3 is CASSSLAGDTDTQYF. The CDR3 DNA reads TGTGCCAGCAGCAGTCTAGCGGGAGACACAGATACGCAGTATTTT.